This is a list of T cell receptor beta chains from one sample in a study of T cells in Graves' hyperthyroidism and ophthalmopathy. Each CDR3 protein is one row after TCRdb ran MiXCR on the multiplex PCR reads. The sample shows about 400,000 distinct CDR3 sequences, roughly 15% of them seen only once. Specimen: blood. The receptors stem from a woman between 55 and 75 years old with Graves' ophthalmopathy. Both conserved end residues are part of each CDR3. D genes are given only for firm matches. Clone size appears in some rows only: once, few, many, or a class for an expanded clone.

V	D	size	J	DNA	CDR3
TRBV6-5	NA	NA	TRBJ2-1	TGTGCCAGCAGTTACCGCAGGCGCTCCTACAATGAGCAGTTCTTC	CASSYRRRSYNEQFF
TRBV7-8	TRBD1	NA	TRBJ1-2	TGTGCCAGCAGCTGGGGACAGGGGGTAGGCTACACCTTC	CASSWGQGVGYTF
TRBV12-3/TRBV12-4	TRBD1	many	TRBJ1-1	TGTGCCAGCAGTTTATGGATTGGACAGGGAGGGACTGAAGCTTTCTTT	CASSLWIGQGGTEAFF
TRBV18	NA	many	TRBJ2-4	TGTGCCAGCTCACCACCAGGCGGGGTCCAAAACATTCAGTACTTC	CASSPPGGVQNIQYF
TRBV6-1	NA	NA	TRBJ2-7	TGTGCCAGCACCTGGGACCGCGGAACCTACGAGCAGTACTTC	CASTWDRGTYEQYF
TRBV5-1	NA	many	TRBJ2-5	TGCGCCAGCAGCTTGGATGCGGGAAGGGAAGAGACCCAGTACTTC	CASSLDAGREETQYF
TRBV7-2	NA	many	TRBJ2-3	TGTGCCAGCACCGATCGTTGGGCTAGCACAGATACGCAGTATTTT	CASTDRWASTDTQYF
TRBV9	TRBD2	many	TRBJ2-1	TGTGCCAGCAGCGTAGGGGCGGGAGAGGGCGAGCAGTTCTTC	CASSVGAGEGEQFF
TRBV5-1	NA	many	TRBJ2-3	TGCGCCAGCAGCGTCCCTAGCGACGGAGATACGCAGTATTTT	CASSVPSDGDTQYF
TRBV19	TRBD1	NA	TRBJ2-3	TGTGCCAGTACTACAGGGGGCACAGATACGCAGTATTTT	CASTTGGTDTQYF
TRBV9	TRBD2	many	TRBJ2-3	TGTGCCAGCAGCGGACTAGCCCCAGATACGCAGTATTTT	CASSGLAPDTQYF
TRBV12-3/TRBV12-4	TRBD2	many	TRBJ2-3	TGTGCAACTAGTGGTAGCGGGAGCAGCACAGATACGCAGTATTTT	CATSGSGSSTDTQYF
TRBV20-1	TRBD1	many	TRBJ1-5	TGCAGTGCTAGCCGGTCCAGGGGGAATCAGCCCCAGCATTTT	CSASRSRGNQPQHF
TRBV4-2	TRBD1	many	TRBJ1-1	TGTGCCAGCAGCCAGTCCGGACAGGGGGGCACTGAAGCTTTCTTT	CASSQSGQGGTEAFF
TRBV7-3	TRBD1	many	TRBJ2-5	TGTGCCAGCAGCTTTGGACAGGCCCAAGAGACCCAGTACTTC	CASSFGQAQETQYF
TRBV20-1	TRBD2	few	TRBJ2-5	TGCAGTGCCGTCAGACTAGCGGGAGAAGAGACCCAGTACTTC	CSAVRLAGEETQYF
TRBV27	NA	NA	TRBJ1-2	TGTGCCAGCAGTTCAGGGGTGGGCTATGGCTACACCTTC	CASSSGVGYGYTF
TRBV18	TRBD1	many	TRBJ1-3	TGTGCCAGCTCAACGGACAGGGAGCGCGGAAACACCATATATTTT	CASSTDRERGNTIYF
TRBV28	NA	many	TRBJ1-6	TGTGCCAGCAGTCCCCTAGAGGGGGGCGCCTATAATTCACCCCTCCACTTT	CASSPLEGGAYNSPLHF
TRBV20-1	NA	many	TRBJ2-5	TGCAGTGCTAGACCTGTGGCCCAGGAGACCCAGTACTTC	CSARPVAQETQYF
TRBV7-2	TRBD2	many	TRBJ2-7	TGTGCCAGCAGCTTAGATAGGACTAGCGGGAGTTACGAGCAGTACTTC	CASSLDRTSGSYEQYF
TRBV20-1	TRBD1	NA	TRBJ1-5	TGCAGTGCAGGGGACAGAAATCAGCCCCAGCATTTT	CSAGDRNQPQHF
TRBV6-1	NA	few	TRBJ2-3	TGTGCCAGCAGACCGGGATTGAAAGCAGATACGCAGTATTTT	CASRPGLKADTQYF
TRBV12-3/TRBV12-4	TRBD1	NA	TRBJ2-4	TGTGCCAGCAGCGTGGACAGGGCCCCAAACATTCAGTACTTC	CASSVDRAPNIQYF
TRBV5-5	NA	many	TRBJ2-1	TGTGCCACCGAAACCGGGACACGGGCTACAAATGAGCAGTTCTTC	CATETGTRATNEQFF
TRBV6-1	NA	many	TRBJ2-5	TGTGCCAGCAGTGCTGGCCAAGGGGAGACCCAGTACTTC	CASSAGQGETQYF
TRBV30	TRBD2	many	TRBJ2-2	TGTGCCTGGAATCCTCCGGGACTAACCGTCACCGGGGAGCTGTTTTTT	CAWNPPGLTVTGELFF
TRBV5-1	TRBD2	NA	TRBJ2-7	TGCGCCAGCAGCTTGGGTAGCGGGACTGACGAGCAGTACTTC	CASSLGSGTDEQYF
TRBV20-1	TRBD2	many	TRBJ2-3	TGCAGTGCCAGCGGGAGGGGCACAGATACGCAGTATTTT	CSASGRGTDTQYF
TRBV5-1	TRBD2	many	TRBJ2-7	TGCGCCAGCAGCTGGGGACTAGCGGGAGTGGGGGAGCAGTACTTC	CASSWGLAGVGEQYF
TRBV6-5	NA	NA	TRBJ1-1	TGTGCCAGCAGTTCGGAGGCGGGCACTGAAGCTTTCTTT	CASSSEAGTEAFF
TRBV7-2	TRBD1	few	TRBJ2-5	TGTGCCAGCAGCAAGGGCCGGGACAGGGGGACCCAGTACTTC	CASSKGRDRGTQYF
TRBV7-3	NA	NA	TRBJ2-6	TGTACCAGCAGTGGAGGAGGCAGGGGCTCTGGGGCCAACGTCCTGACTTTC	CTSSGGGRGSGANVLTF
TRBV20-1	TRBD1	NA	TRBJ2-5	TGCAGTGCTAGATCGACAGGGGCGACGGAGACCCAGTACTTC	CSARSTGATETQYF
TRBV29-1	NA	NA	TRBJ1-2	TGCAGCGTTTACAGGGACTCAGGGGATGGCTACACCTTC	CSVYRDSGDGYTF
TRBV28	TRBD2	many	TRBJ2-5	TGTGCCAGCAGTTCTACTAGCGGGAGCTCCCAAGAGACCCAGTACTTC	CASSSTSGSSQETQYF
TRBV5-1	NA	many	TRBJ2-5	TGCGCCAGCAGCCTAGGGACAAAGGAGACCCAGTACTTC	CASSLGTKETQYF
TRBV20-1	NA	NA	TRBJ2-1	TGCAGTGCTAGAGGTATGGCTAGATACAATGAGCAGTTCTTC	CSARGMARYNEQFF
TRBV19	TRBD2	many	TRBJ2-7	TGTGCCAGTAGTATTCGGCTAGCGGGAAGCGAGCAGTACTTC	CASSIRLAGSEQYF
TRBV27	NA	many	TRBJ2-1	TGTGCCAGCAGACACCCAGCGGGCTCCTACAATGAGCAGTTCTTC	CASRHPAGSYNEQFF
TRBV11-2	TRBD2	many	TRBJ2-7	TGTGCCAGCAGCTTAGGGACTAGCGGGAGGGAAATCGAGCAGTACTTC	CASSLGTSGREIEQYF
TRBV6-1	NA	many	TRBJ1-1	TGTGCCAGCTGGGCACAGCACATGAACACTGAAGCTTTCTTT	CASWAQHMNTEAFF
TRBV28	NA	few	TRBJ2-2	TGTGCCAGCAGTCCGGGTGACACCGGGGAGCTGTTTTTT	CASSPGDTGELFF